The 18 T cell receptor beta chains presented below share a single source sample, sequenced in a study of blood T cell repertoires in COVID-19. The repertoire was sequenced with immunoSEQ multiplex PCR; TCRdb's copy has only in-frame clones and lacks some. The profile shows over 350,000 clones, approximately 90% of them singletons. Sequenced input: peripheral blood. The receptors here all came from a woman aged 25 to 45 with acute or convalescent COVID-19.

The J gene is TRBJ2-5, the V gene TRBV2; 9 nucleotides match TRBD2. With 7 bases clipped from V and 3 bases from J, the junction kept 6 bases outside the gene matches. The CDR3 totals 14 residues. Per germline, CDR1 SNHLY and CDR2 FYNNEI. CDR3 residues: CASTSGGPKETQYF. The DNA of the CDR3 is TGTGCCAGCACGAGCGGGGGGCCGAAAGAGACCCAGTACTTC.

This clone was picked up a small number of times. This chain joins TRBV5-1 and TRBJ2-7; 7 nucleotides align to TRBD1. Germline V lookup: CDR1 SGHRS, CDR2 YFSETQ. CDR3 length: 15 amino acids. Trimming cost V 5 bases and J 0 bases; bases outside gene matches: 8. The CDR3 protein is CASRPGQVSSYEQYF. The CDR3 DNA sequence: TGCGCCAGCAGACCTGGACAGGTCTCCTCCTACGAGCAGTACTTC. Full variable domain (remainder filled in from reference TRBV5-1 and TRBJ2-7): KAGVTQTPRYLIKTRGQQVTLSCSPISGHRSVSWYQQTPGQGLQFLFEYFSETQRNKGNFPGRFSGRQFSNSRSEMNVSTLELGDSALYLCASRPGQVSSYEQYFGPGTRLTVT.

The gene calls are TRBV11-2 and TRBJ1-4; D is uncertain. The CDR3 covers 11 residues. Deletions cut 5 bases from V and 11 bases from J, with 9 bases between. Germline V gene lookup returns CDR1 SGHAT and CDR2 FQNNGV. For the CDR3, the DNA is TGTGCCAGCAGCCTGAGTGAGAAACTGTTTTTT. As protein: CASSLSEKLFF. Variable domain in full (rest from reference TRBV11-2 and TRBJ1-4): EAGVAQSPRYKIIEKRQSVAFWCNPISGHATLYWYQQILGQGPKLLIQFQNNGVVDDSQLPKDRFSAERLKGVDSTLKIQPAKLEDSAVYLCASSLSEKLFFGSGTQLSVL.

The V call is TRBV11-2, the J call TRBJ2-7; weak D call: TRBD2 (6 bases). Per the germline V gene, CDR1 is SGHAT and CDR2 is FQNNGV. V was trimmed by 3 bases and J by 5 bases, leaving 14 bases between them. The CDR3 covers 14 residues. The CDR3 region is CASSFGRTYNEQYF. The CDR3, as DNA: TGTGCCAGCAGCTTCGGGAGAACCTATAACGAGCAGTACTTC.

This clone showed up just once. The chain employs TRBV13 and TRBJ2-5; TRBD2 aligns across 8 bases. The germline CDR1 and CDR2 sequences are PRHDT and FYEKMQ (reference sequence). This CDR3 contains 16 residues. V shed 1 base, J shed 5 bases, and the junction held 9 bases outside the gene matches. Here the CDR3 reads CASSLEAGAAQETQYF. The CDR3 region has the DNA TGTGCCAGCAGCTTAGAAGCGGGGGCTGCCCAGGAGACCCAGTACTTC.

This clone has more than one count but fewer than ten. The chain is built from TRBV2 and TRBJ1-4; 9 nucleotides agree with TRBD1. CDR1 is SNHLY, CDR2 FYNNEI, per germline. V lost 5 bases and J lost 6; bases outside the gene matches: 7. The CDR3 totals 15 residues. The CDR3 bases are TGTGCCAGCAGTTTACAGGGGGCCCCTCATGAAAAACTGTTTTTT. It is translated as CASSLQGAPHEKLFF.

The V call is TRBV5-1, the J call TRBJ2-3; 11 nucleotides align to TRBD2. The V gene end was trimmed by 1 base and the J gene end by 2 bases; junction bases not matched to a gene: 3. The CDR3 runs to 16 residues. Per the germline V gene, CDR1 is SGHRS and CDR2 is YFSETQ. The CDR3 DNA follows: TGCGCCAGCAGCTTGTATAGCGGGGGGGTCACAGATACGCAGTATTTT. It codes for CASSLYSGGVTDTQYF.

The rearrangement joins TRBV6-5 to TRBJ2-5; TRBD2 agrees at 9 bases. The germline V gene has CDR1 MNHEY and CDR2 SVGAGI. The ends lost 5 bases at V and 0 bases at J; junction bases unmatched: 4. The CDR3 sequence is 15 residues long. The chain's CDR3 is CASSMTSGNQETQYF. CDR3 DNA: TGTGCCAGCAGTATGACTAGCGGAAACCAAGAGACCCAGTACTTC.

The rearrangement uses TRBV7-9 and TRBJ1-6; TRBD1 agrees at 8 bases. CDR3 length: 14 amino acids. Germline V CDR1 and CDR2: SEHNR, FQNEAQ (reference sequence). After removal of 5 bases from V and 9 bases from J, the junction contained 6 bases not matched to a gene. The CDR3 nucleotides are TGTGCCAGCAGCCCCACAGGGGGTGGTTCACCCCTCCACTTT. Residues: CASSPTGGGSPLHF.

The chain recombines TRBV15 with TRBJ2-5; 8 nucleotides match TRBD2. Germline V lookup: CDR1 LNHNV, CDR2 YYDKDF (reference sequence). With 1 base clipped from V and 1 base from J, the junction kept 14 bases outside the gene matches. The CDR3 is 19 amino acids. CDR3 DNA sequence: TGTGCCACCAGCAGAGGACAACTATCGACACTAGCGGCCCAAGAGACCCAGTACTTC. This sequence encodes CATSRGQLSTLAAQETQYF.

This chain joins TRBV3-1 (or the pseudogene TRBV3-2) and TRBJ2-1, with D possibly TRBD2 on 5 matching bases. The CDR3 is 17 residues long. Germline V gene lookup returns CDR1 LGHDT and CDR2 YNNKEL (reference sequence). V lost 5 bases to trimming and J lost 0 bases, with 17 bases between them. CDR3 loop: CASSEHLRESSYNEQFF. In DNA, the CDR3 is TGTGCCAGCAGCGAACATCTTAGGGAGAGCTCCTACAATGAGCAGTTCTTC.

The CDR3 DNA reads as TGTGCCAGCTCACCACGGCTAGCGGGGGGGCTGGGCACAGATACGCAGTATTTT. Amino acid sequence: CASSPRLAGGLGTDTQYF. The J gene is TRBJ2-3, the V gene TRBV18, with TRBD2 matching over 12 bases. This CDR3 comprises 18 residues. V shed 1 base, J shed 1 base, and the junction held 6 bases outside the gene matches. Germline values: CDR1 KGHSH, CDR2 LQKENI.

The chain is built from TRBV10-3 and TRBJ1-5; D might be TRBD1 (5 bases). Germline loops: CDR1 ENHRY, CDR2 SYGVKD. The germline V and J ends were trimmed by 0 bases and 4 bases, with 13 bases remaining between them. This CDR3 has 16 amino acids. CDR3 DNA sequence: TGTGCCATCAGTGAGTCGCCAGGGATTCTTAATCAGCCCCAGCATTTT. Translated, it gives CAISESPGILNQPQHF.

V and J are TRBV24-1 and TRBJ2-6, with D possibly matching TRBD2 (6 bases). CDR1 and CDR2 from the germline V gene are KGHDR and SFDVKD. CDR3 length equals 16 residues. Trimming removed 3 bases from V and 1 base from J, with 9 bases in between. CDR3 in amino acids: CATSDGLASGANVLTF. In DNA form, the CDR3 reads TGTGCCACCAGTGATGGCCTAGCGTCTGGGGCCAACGTCCTGACTTTC.

The J gene is TRBJ1-4, the V gene TRBV5-1; TRBD1 is a possible D gene (6 bases). This CDR3 has 17 residues. CDR1 SGHRS and CDR2 YFSETQ come from the germline V gene. The V and J ends lost 4 bases and 5 bases respectively, with 21 bases between them. CDR3 region: CASSSRTGSGLNEKLFF. In nucleotides, the CDR3 is TGCGCCAGCAGCAGTCGTACAGGGTCCGGACTGAATGAAAAACTGTTTTTT. Variable domain in full (rest from reference TRBV5-1 and TRBJ1-4): KAGVTQTPRYLIKTRGQQVTLSCSPISGHRSVSWYQQTPGQGLQFLFEYFSETQRNKGNFPGRFSGRQFSNSRSEMNVSTLELGDSALYLCASSSRTGSGLNEKLFFGSGTQLSVL.

This chain uses TRBV7-9 with TRBJ2-1; 13 bases map to TRBD2. Per germline, CDR1 SEHNR and CDR2 FQNEAQ (reference sequence). The V segment lost 1 base and the J segment 1 base; nucleotides outside the gene matches: 1. The CDR3 covers 17 residues. CDR3: CASSLGLAGGSYNEQFF. The CDR3 DNA is TGTGCCAGCAGCTTAGGACTAGCGGGGGGATCCTACAATGAGCAGTTCTTC.

J is TRBJ1-4 and V is TRBV19; D is unclear. V gave up 1 base and J gave up 2 bases, with 20 bases separating them. The germline CDR1 and CDR2 sequences are LNHDA and SQIVND (reference sequence). The length of the CDR3 is 19 residues. The chain's CDR3 is CASSIVLMVRGPTNEKLFF. The CDR3, as DNA: TGTGCCAGTAGTATAGTCTTAATGGTTCGCGGGCCTACTAATGAAAAACTGTTTTTT.

J is TRBJ1-5 and V is TRBV3-1 (or the pseudogene TRBV3-2), with a weak D call TRBD1 (5 bases). This CDR3 contains 15 residues. Germline CDR1 reads LGHDT; CDR2 reads YNNKEL (reference sequence). The V gene lost 4 bases and the J gene lost 3 bases, with 13 bases spanning the gap. The CDR3 DNA is TGTGCCAGCAGCCTAAGCATGACAGACAATCAGCCCCAGCATTTT. It translates to CASSLSMTDNQPQHF.